This T cell receptor (beta chain) emerged from a study of CD8 T cells in ankylosing spondylitis. General study points: Typical of ankylosing spondylitis blood, it appeared, was a TCR beta motif of seven to nine highly homologous variants.

This clonotype was counted a few times. Its cognate antigen is unknown. TCRdb re-derived calls from the 5' RACE reads in MiXCR, one entry per CDR3 protein. The data contain about 440,000 distinct CDR3 sequences, over 15% of them singletons. This receptor was taken from a male donor with ankylosing spondylitis. Material for sequencing was blood, either unsorted or a sorted T cell fraction (not recorded which).

The CDR3 coding sequence is TGTGCCAGCAGTCGTCCGACTAGCGGGAGGCACCTGGGGAGGTACGAGCAGTACTTC. Protein sequence: CASSRPTSGRHLGRYEQYF. J is TRBJ2-7 and V is TRBV28; TRBD2 aligns across 13 bases. Germline trimming cut 5 bases from V and 4 bases from J; bases unmatched to any gene: 17. The germline CDR1 and CDR2 sequences are MDHEN and SYDVKM. The CDR3 length is 19 residues.